This TCR beta chain was recorded in a study of T cell responses to AZD1222 COVID-19 vaccine. Study results and caveats: Donor demographics were predominantly white British with a female majority; clonal diversity may be underestimated.

The protocol was immunoSEQ multiplex PCR, while the TCRdb copy is restricted to in-frame clones and leaves out a portion. Seen here are roughly 110,000 clones, over 80% observed once, and the top ten hold 8.5% to 10%. With respect to this clone: Its antigen is currently unknown.

Material: peripheral blood, obtained 28 days after the second AZD1222 dose. The sequence was collected from an adult who received the AZD1222 COVID-19 vaccine.

The CDR3 DNA is TGTGCCAGCAGTTACGGGGTAGTGGGTTCACCCCTCCACTTT. Protein: CASSYGVVGSPLHF. The chain carries TRBV6-5 and TRBJ1-6, with D unclear. CDR3 length equals 14 residues. Germline V gene data show CDR1 as MNHEY and CDR2 as SVGAGI. V lost 2 bases and J 9 bases, leaving 11 bases between the germline ends.